This TCR beta chain was documented in a study of blood T cell repertoires in COVID-19. Germline V gene sequence: CDR1 MNHEY, CDR2 SMNVEV (reference sequence). With 6 bases removed from V and 0 bases from J, the gap between germline ends came to 5 bases. The CDR3 totals 13 residues. In the authors' methods: Quantification of nucleated cells was approximated via reference gene primer amplification. Assay used: immunoSEQ multiplex PCR; TCRdb lists only in-frame clones, some missing. Clonal size and the V and J genes are those of that table, whereas D and trimming came from the DNA. The sample has about 400,000 clones, roughly 87% seen once.

This clonotype originated in a woman in her thirties or forties with acute COVID-19. Sample: PBMCs or T cells enriched from blood (not recorded which). J is TRBJ1-4 and V is TRBV27; the D is unclear. In DNA form, the CDR3 reads TGTGCCAGCAGCCCCACAACTAATGAAAAACTGTTTTTT. Residues: CASSPTTNEKLFF.